This T cell receptor beta chain was sequenced for a study of beta chain features in type 1 diabetes. General observations from the study: Fewer junction insertions and more nucleotide deletions appeared in type 1 diabetes patients. Shorter TCRB CDR3s, moderately but significantly so, marked every one of the four CD4+ subsets in Type 1 diabetes patients.

Of note for this clone: The antigen is not known.

Every bit of the isolated RNA underwent reverse transcription, so sequencing read expressed TCRB transcripts. This table comes from immunoSEQ multiplex PCR, and its TCRdb copy is limited to in-frame clones, with some not included. Here the sample spans approximately 600,000 clones, 9.5% to 15% being singletons. Central memory, naive, regulatory and stem cell-like memory CD4+ cells were sorted by CD45RO/CCR7/CD25/CD127/CD95/CD27. CDR3 size: 14 residues. V was pared by 2 bases and J by 6 bases, with 10 bases between. Germline V gene sequence: CDR1 SGHTA, CDR2 FQGTGA. The rearrangement joins TRBV7-3 to TRBJ2-2; maybe TRBD2 (5 bases). What was sequenced was naive CD4+ T cells from blood. The sequence derives from a man in his thirties or forties with type 1 diabetes. This CDR3 reads CASSLSGNAGELFF. The CDR3 region has the DNA TGTGCCAGCAGCTTATCGGGGAATGCCGGGGAGCTGTTTTTT.